What follows are 9 T cell receptor beta chains derived from one specimen sequenced in a study of OX40 agonist ivuxolimab in advanced cancers. Assay: immunoSEQ multiplex PCR; the TCRdb copy retains only in-frame clones and omits some. The sample lists about 70,000 clones, about 81% occurring once. The sequencing used CD4+ or CD8+ T cells sorted from blood, collected in a trial of the OX40 agonist ivuxolimab. These receptors came from an adult with an advanced solid tumor such as melanoma, head and neck, liver or kidney cancer.

The rearrangement links TRBV7-2 to TRBJ1-6; 9 bases line up with TRBD1. The CDR3 is 14 residues long. V trimming: 6 bases; J trimming: 7 bases; junction bases outside the gene matches: 4. Germline lookup yields CDR1 SGHTA and CDR2 FQGNSA. CDR3 bases: TGTGCCAGCAGAGACAGGGGGTGGAATTCACCCCTCCACTTT. Residues: CASRDRGWNSPLHF. The full variable domain, in which reference TRBV7-2 and TRBJ1-6 provide the parts outside the CDR3, is GAGVSQSPSNKVTEKGKDVELRCDPISGHTALYWYRQSLGQGLEFLIYFQGNSAPDKSGLPSDRFSAERTGGSVSTLTIQRTQQEDSAVYLCASRDRGWNSPLHFGNGTRLTVT.

V usage is TRBV5-1 and J usage is TRBJ1-2; no definite D call. Trimming removed 2 bases at V and 1 base at J, with 15 bases between. The germline V gene encodes CDR1 SGHRS and CDR2 YFSETQ. The CDR3 is made up of 16 amino acids. As DNA, the CDR3 is TGCGCCAGCAGCTTATCTCCGGGAGTTTTTAACTATGGCTACACCTTC. It yields the protein CASSLSPGVFNYGYTF.

J is TRBJ2-7 and V is TRBV10-2; no reliable D call. V was shortened by 2 bases and J by 4 bases, with 6 bases between the two germline ends. The germline V gene has CDR1 WSHSY and CDR2 SAAADI. The CDR3 extends over 12 amino acids. The CDR3: CASSERQYEQYF. CDR3 in DNA: TGCGCCAGCAGTGAGAGGCAGTACGAGCAGTACTTC.

Written as DNA, the CDR3 is TGTGCCAGCAGTTACTCAGGACAGGGGACCTCCTACGAGCAGTACTTC. Encoded protein: CASSYSGQGTSYEQYF. V is TRBV6-5 and J is TRBJ2-7; 9 bases fit TRBD1. The ends lost 0 bases at V and 0 bases at J; junction bases unmatched: 3. The germline V gene has CDR1 MNHEY and CDR2 SVGAGI. The CDR3 covers 16 residues.

The rearrangement links TRBV9 to TRBJ2-3; 11 nucleotides agree with TRBD2. Germline lookup yields CDR1 SGDLS and CDR2 YYNGEE. After removal of 7 bases from V and 4 bases from J, the junction contained 5 bases not matched to a gene. The length of the CDR3 is 14 residues. The CDR3 bases are TGTGCCAGCGGAAATAGCGGGGGGGCAGATACGCAGTATTTT. This sequence encodes CASGNSGGADTQYF.

The V gene is TRBV5-8, the J gene TRBJ2-1; D gene ambiguous. The CDR3 has 14 residues. From germline, CDR1 is SGHTS and CDR2 YDEGEE. V lost 0 bases to trimming and J lost 8 bases, with 12 bases between them. DNA of the CDR3: TGTGCCAGCAGCTTGGGGGGATCGAAGGATGAGCAGTTCTTC. Its protein is CASSLGGSKDEQFF.

The chain carries TRBV30 and TRBJ2-7, with D perhaps TRBD2 (6 bases). The CDR3 has 17 amino acids. V lost 4 bases to trimming and J lost 4 bases, with 26 bases between them. Germline V gives CDR1 GTSNPN, CDR2 SVGIG (reference sequence). The CDR3: CAWKRPLFGGVAYEQYF. The DNA for the CDR3 is TGTGCCTGGAAACGGCCTCTATTCGGCGGGGTGGCATACGAGCAGTACTTC.

This clone was detected only a few times. V is TRBV27 and J is TRBJ2-2; 8 bases agree with TRBD2. The CDR3 consists of 13 residues. V lost 10 bases to trimming and J lost 2 bases; unmatched junction nucleotides: 3. Germline V lookup: CDR1 MNHEY, CDR2 SMNVEV (reference sequence). The CDR3 nucleotides read TGTGCCACCGGGACTAGTAACACCGGGGAGCTGTTTTTT. Translating it yields CATGTSNTGELFF.

V usage is TRBV18 and J usage is TRBJ1-5; tentative D call: TRBD1 (6 bases). V lost 6 bases to trimming and J lost 4 bases, with 10 bases between them. The V gene's germline CDR1 is KGHSH and CDR2 LQKENI. This CDR3 region has 13 residues. The CDR3 reads CASSPDRNQPQHF. CDR3 coding DNA: TGTGCCAGCTCTCCGGACAGAAATCAGCCCCAGCATTTT.